This T cell receptor beta chain was profiled in a study of T cells in Graves' hyperthyroidism and ophthalmopathy. Amplification targeted TCR beta CDR3 regions from RNA transcripts. The HTBI primer set drove a first-round RT-PCR of the TCR CDR3. TCRdb used MiXCR to reprocess the multiplex PCR reads, holding one entry per CDR3 protein. The sample lists 300,000 to 400,000 distinct CDR3 sequences, roughly 13% occurring once. This clonotype showed up many times. With V trimmed by 5 bases and J by 12 bases, 12 bases remained unmatched. This CDR3 has 13 amino acids. The germline V gene encodes CDR1 SEHNR and CDR2 FQNEAQ (reference sequence).

The rearrangement links TRBV7-9 to TRBJ2-7; 8 bases fit TRBD1. The sequenced material came from blood. The source of this sequence is a young woman with Graves' hyperthyroidism. For the CDR3, the DNA is TGTGCCAGCAGCCCCTCGAGGCAGGGGGCGCGGTACTTC. Translated, it gives CASSPSRQGARYF. The whole variable domain, remainder taken from reference TRBV7-9 and TRBJ2-7, is DTGVSQNPRHKITKRGQNVTFRCDPISEHNRLYWYRQTLGQGPEFLTYFQNEAQLEKSRLLSDRFSAERPKGSFSTLEIQRTEQGDSAMYLCASSPSRQGARYFGPGTRLTVT.